This entry concerns a single T cell receptor beta chain. The junction shows a germline mismatch at one end, possibly a read error. Produced via immunoSEQ multiplex PCR; TCRdb's table is partial and in-frame only. The repertoire holds 150,000 to 250,000 clones, with approximately 89% as singletons. This sample was taken from a study of T cell responses to AZD1222 COVID-19 vaccine. The CDR3 spans 12 residues. CDR1 is SEHNR and CDR2 is FQNEAQ in the germline V gene (reference sequence). The V and J genes are TRBV7-9 and TRBJ1-5; possibly TRBD1 for D (5 bases). The source material was peripheral blood, sampled 28 days after the second AZD1222 dose. The receptor comes from an adult who received the AZD1222 COVID-19 vaccine. The CDR3 sequence is CATSRESQPQHF. CDR3 nucleotides: TGTGCCACCAGCAGGGAGAGTCAGCCCCAGCATTTT. Full variable domain (remainder filled in from reference TRBV7-9 and TRBJ1-5): DTGVSQNPRHKITKRGQNVTFRCDPISEHNRLYWYRQTLGQGPEFLTYFQNEAQLEKSRLLSDRFSAERPKGSFSTLEIQRTEQGDSAMYLCATSRESQPQHFGDGTRLSIL.